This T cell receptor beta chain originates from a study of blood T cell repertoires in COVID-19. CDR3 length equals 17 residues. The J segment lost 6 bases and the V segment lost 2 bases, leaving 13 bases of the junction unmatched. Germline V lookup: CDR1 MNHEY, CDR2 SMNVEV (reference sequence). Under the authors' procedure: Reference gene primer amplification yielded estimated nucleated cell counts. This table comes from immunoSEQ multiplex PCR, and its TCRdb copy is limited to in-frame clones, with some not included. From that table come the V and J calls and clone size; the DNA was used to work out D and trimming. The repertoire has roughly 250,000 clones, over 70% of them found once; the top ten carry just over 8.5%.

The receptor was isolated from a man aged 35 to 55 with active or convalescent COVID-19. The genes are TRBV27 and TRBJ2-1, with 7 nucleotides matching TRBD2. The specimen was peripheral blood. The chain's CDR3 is CASSLIVGGWASNEQFF. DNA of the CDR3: TGTGCCAGCAGTTTAATAGTGGGAGGGTGGGCCTCCAATGAGCAGTTCTTC.